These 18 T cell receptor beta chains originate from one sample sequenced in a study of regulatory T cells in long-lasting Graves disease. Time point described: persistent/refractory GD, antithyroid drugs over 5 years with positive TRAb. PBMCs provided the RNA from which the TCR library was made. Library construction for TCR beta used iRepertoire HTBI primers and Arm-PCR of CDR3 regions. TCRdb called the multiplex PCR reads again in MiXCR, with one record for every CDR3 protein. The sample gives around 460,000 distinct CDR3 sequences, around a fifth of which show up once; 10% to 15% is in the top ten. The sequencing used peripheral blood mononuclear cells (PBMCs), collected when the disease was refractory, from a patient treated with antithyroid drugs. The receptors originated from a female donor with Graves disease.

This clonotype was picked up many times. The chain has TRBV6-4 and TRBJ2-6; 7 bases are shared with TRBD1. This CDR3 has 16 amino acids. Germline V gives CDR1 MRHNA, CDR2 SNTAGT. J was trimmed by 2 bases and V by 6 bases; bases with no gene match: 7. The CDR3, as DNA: TGTGCCAGCAGACCACAGGGGCAAGCTGGGGCCAACGTCCTGACTTTC. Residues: CASRPQGQAGANVLTF.

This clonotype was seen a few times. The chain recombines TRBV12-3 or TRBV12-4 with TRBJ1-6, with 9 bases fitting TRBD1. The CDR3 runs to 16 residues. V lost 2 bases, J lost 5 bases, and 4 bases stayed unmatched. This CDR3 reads CASSLTGGSNNSPLHF. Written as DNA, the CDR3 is TGTGCCAGCAGTTTAACAGGGGGCAGTAATAATTCACCCCTCCACTTT.

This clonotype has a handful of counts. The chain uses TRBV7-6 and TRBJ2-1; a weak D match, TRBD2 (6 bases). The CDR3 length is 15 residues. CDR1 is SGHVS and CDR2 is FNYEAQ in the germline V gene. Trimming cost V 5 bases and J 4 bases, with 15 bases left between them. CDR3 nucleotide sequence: TGTGCCAGCAGCCCAGGCGGCGGGATATACAATGAGCAGTTCTTC. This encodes CASSPGGGIYNEQFF. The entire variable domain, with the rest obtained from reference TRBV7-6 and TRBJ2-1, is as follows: GAGVSQSPRYKVTKRGQDVALRCDPISGHVSLYWYRQALGQGPEFLTYFNYEAQQDKSGLPNDRFSAERPEGSISTLTIQRTEQRDSAMYRCASSPGGGIYNEQFFGPGTRLTVL.

This CDR3 is CASSLEGGMRVYGYTF. The CDR3 DNA follows: TGTGCCAGCAGCTTGGAGGGGGGTATGAGGGTCTATGGCTACACCTTC. This rearrangement joins TRBV7-2 to TRBJ1-2, with D maybe TRBD1 (6 bases). Germline V gene lookup returns CDR1 SGHTA and CDR2 FQGNSA. The CDR3 is made up of 16 amino acids. V lost 3 bases, J lost 4 bases, and 18 bases lay in between.

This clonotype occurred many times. The CDR3 DNA follows: TGTGCCAGCACCCTGGGTCGGATCTCAGGTGGTGGCTACACCTTC. As protein: CASTLGRISGGGYTF. J is TRBJ1-2 and V is TRBV28; no firm D call. The CDR3 has 15 amino acids. Trimming removed 7 bases from V and 7 bases from J, with 22 bases in between. From germline, CDR1 is MDHEN and CDR2 SYDVKM.

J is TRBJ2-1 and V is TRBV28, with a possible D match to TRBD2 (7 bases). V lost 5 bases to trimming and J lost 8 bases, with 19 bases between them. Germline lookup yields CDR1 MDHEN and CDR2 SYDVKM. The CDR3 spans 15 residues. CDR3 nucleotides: TGTGCCAGCAGTAACATTAAAGGGGGAGGGGATGAGCAGTTCTTC. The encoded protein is CASSNIKGGGDEQFF.

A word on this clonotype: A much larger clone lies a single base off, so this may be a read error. CDR3 nucleotides: TGTGCCAGCAGCTTAGAGAAGGGAGAGACCCAGCACTTC. Protein: CASSLEKGETQHF. The V gene is TRBV7-4, the J gene TRBJ2-5, with D perhaps matching TRBD2 (5 bases). Germline loops: CDR1 SGHVT, CDR2 SQSDAQ. The CDR3 covers 13 residues.

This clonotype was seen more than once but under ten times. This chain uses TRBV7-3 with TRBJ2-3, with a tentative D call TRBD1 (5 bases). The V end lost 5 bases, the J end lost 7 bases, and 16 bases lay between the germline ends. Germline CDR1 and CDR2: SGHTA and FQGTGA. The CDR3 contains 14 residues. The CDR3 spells CASSLSGPLNTQYF. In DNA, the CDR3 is TGTGCCAGCAGCCTTTCAGGGCCCTTAAATACGCAGTATTTT.

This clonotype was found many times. The CDR3 region is CASSFIAGKGGELFF. For the CDR3, the DNA is TGTGCCAGCAGCTTTATCGCAGGGAAGGGCGGGGAGCTGTTTTTT. The J gene is TRBJ2-2, the V gene TRBV11-2; possible D gene TRBD1, 5 bases. CDR3 length: 15 residues. The germline V and J ends were trimmed by 3 bases and 7 bases, with 15 bases remaining between them. CDR1 and CDR2 (germline): SGHAT, FQNNGV. The full variable domain, completed using reference TRBV11-2 and TRBJ2-2, is EAGVAQSPRYKIIEKRQSVAFWCNPISGHATLYWYQQILGQGPKLLIQFQNNGVVDDSQLPKDRFSAERLKGVDSTLKIQPAKLEDSAVYLCASSFIAGKGGELFFGEGSRLTVL.

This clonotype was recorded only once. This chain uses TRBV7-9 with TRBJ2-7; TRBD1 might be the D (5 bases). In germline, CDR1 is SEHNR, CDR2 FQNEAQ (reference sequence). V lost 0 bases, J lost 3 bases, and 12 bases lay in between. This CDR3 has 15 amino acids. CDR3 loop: CASSLASSRDYEQYF. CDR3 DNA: TGTGCCAGCAGCTTAGCGAGTTCCAGGGACTACGAGCAGTACTTC. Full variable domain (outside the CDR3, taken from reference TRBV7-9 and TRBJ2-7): DTGVSQNPRHKITKRGQNVTFRCDPISEHNRLYWYRQTLGQGPEFLTYFQNEAQLEKSRLLSDRFSAERPKGSFSTLEIQRTEQGDSAMYLCASSLASSRDYEQYFGPGTRLTVT.

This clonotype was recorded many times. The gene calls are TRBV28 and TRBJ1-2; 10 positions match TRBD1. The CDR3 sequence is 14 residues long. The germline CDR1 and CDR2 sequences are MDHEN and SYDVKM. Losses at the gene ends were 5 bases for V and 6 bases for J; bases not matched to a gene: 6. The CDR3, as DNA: TGTGCCAGCAGTCCGGGACAGGGGACTAATGGCTACACCTTC. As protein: CASSPGQGTNGYTF.

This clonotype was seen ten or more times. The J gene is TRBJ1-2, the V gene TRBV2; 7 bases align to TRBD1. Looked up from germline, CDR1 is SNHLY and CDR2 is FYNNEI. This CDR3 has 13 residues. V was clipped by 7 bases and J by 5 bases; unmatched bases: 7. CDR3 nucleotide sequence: TGTGCCAGCACCGTCGGGACAGATTATGGCTACACCTTC. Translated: CASTVGTDYGYTF.

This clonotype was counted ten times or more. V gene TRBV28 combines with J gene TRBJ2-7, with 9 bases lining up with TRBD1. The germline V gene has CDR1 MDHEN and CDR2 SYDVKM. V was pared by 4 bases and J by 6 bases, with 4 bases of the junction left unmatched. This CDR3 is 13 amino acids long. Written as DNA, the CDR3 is TGTGCCAGCAGTTCAGGGACAGGGAGCGAGCAGTACTTC. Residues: CASSSGTGSEQYF.

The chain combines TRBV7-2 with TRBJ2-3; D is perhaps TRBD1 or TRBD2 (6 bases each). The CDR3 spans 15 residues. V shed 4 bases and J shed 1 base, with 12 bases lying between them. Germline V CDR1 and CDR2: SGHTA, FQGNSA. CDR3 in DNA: TGTGCCAGCAGCTGGACGGGGGCTCGCACAGATACGCAGTATTTT. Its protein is CASSWTGARTDTQYF.

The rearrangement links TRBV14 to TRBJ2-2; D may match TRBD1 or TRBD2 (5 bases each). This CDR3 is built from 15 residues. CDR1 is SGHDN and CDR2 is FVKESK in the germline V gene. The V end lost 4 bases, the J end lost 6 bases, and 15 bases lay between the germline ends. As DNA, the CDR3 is TGTGCCAGCAGCCCCCGGGACCCCGAGGCCGGGGAGCTGTTTTTT. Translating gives CASSPRDPEAGELFF.

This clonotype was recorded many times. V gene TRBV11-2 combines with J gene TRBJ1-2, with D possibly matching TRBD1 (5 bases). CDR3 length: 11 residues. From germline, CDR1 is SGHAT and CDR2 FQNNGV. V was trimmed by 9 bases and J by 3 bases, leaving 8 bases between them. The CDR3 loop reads CASGTYYGYTF. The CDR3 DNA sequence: TGTGCCAGTGGGACCTACTATGGCTACACCTTC.

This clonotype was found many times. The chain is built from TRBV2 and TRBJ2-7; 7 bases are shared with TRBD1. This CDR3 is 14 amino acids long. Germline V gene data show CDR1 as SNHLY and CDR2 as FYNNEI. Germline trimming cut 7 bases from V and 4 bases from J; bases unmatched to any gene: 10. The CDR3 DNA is TGTGCCAGCACCGAGCGAGGGGGCACGTACGAGCAGTACTTC. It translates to CASTERGGTYEQYF. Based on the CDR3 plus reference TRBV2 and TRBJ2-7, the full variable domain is EPEVTQTPSHQVTQMGQEVILRCVPISNHLYFYWYRQILGQKVEFLVSFYNNEISEKSEIFDDQFSVERPDGSNFTLKIRSTKLEDSAMYFCASTERGGTYEQYFGPGTRLTVT.

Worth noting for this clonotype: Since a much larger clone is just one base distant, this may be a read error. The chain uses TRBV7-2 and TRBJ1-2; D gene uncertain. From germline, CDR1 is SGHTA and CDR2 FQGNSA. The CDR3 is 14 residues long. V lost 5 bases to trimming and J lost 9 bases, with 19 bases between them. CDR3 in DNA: TGTGCCAGCAGCCCCCCGGCAGAAGGGTATAGCTACACCTTC. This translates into CASSPPAEGYSYTF. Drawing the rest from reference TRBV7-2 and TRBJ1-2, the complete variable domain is GAGVSQSPSNKVTEKGKDVELRCDPISGHTALYWYRQSLGQGLEFLIYFQGNSAPDKSGLPSDRFSAERTGGSVSTLTIQRTQQEDSAVYLCASSPPAEGYSYTFGSGTRLTVV.